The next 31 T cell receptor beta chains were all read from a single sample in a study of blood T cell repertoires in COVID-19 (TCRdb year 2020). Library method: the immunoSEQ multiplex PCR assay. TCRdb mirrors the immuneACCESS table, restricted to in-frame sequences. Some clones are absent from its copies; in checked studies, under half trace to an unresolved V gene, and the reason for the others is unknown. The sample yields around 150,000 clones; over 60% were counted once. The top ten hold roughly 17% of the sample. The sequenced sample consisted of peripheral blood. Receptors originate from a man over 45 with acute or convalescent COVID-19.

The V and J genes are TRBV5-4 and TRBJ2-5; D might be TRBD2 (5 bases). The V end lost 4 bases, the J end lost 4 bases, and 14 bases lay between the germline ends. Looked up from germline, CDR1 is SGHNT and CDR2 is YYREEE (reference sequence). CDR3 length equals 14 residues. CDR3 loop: CASSTRSGGETQYF. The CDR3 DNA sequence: TGTGCCAGCAGCACTAGGTCGGGTGGAGAGACCCAGTACTTC.

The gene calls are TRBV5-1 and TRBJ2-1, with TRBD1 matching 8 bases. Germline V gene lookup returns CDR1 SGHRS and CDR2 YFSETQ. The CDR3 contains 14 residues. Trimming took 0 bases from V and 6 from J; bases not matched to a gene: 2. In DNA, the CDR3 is TGCGCCAGCAGCTTGGGGACAGGGTTCAATGAGCAGTTCTTC. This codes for CASSLGTGFNEQFF.

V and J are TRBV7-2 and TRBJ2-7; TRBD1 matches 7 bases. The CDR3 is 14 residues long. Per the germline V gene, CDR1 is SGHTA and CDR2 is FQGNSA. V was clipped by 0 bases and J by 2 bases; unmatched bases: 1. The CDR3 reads CASSLARGPYEQYF. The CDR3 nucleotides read TGTGCCAGCAGCTTAGCAAGGGGGCCCTACGAGCAGTACTTC.

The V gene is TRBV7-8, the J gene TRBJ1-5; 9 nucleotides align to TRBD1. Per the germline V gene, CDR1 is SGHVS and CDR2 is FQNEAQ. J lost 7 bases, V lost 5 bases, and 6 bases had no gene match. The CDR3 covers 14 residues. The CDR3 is CASSHGTGLQPQHF. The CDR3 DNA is TGTGCCAGCAGCCACGGGACAGGGCTGCAGCCCCAGCATTTT.

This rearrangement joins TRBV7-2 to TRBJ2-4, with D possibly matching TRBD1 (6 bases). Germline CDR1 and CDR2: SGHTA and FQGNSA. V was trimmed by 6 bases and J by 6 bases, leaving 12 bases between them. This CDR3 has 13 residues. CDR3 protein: CASSQQGLNIQYF. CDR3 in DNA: TGTGCCAGCAGTCAACAGGGATTAAACATTCAGTACTTC.

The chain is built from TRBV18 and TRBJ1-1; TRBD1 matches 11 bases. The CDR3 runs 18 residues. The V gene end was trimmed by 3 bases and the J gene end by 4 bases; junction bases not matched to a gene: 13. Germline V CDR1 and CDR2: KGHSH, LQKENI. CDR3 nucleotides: TGTGCCAGCTCACCGACTTACGGACAGGGGGCGGGCGGCACTGAAGCTTTCTTT. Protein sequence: CASSPTYGQGAGGTEAFF.

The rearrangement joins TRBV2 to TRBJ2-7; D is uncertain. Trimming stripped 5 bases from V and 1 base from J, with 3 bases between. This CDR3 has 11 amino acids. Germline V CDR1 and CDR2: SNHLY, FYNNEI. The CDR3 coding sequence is TGTGCCAGCAGTCCTTCCTACGAGCAGTACGTC. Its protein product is CASSPSYEQYV.

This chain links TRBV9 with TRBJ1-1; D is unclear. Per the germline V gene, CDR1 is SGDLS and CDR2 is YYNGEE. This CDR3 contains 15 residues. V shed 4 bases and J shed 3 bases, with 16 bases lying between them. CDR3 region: CASSPEASWYTEAFF. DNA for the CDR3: TGTGCCAGCAGCCCCGAGGCCAGTTGGTACACTGAAGCTTTCTTT.

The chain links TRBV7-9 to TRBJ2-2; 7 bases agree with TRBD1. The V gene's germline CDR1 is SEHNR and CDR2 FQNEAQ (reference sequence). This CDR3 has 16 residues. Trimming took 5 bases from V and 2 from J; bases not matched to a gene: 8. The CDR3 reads CASSESRQGNTGELFF. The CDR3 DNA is TGTGCCAGCAGCGAATCCCGACAGGGAAACACCGGGGAGCTGTTTTTT. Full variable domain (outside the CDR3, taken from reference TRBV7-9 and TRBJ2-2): DTGVSQNPRHKITKRGQNVTFRCDPISEHNRLYWYRQTLGQGPEFLTYFQNEAQLEKSRLLSDRFSAERPKGSFSTLEIQRTEQGDSAMYLCASSESRQGNTGELFFGEGSRLTVL.

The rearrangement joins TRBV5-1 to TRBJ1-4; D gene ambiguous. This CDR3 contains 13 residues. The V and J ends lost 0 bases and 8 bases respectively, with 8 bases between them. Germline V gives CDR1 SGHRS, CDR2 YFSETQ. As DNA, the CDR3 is TGCGCCAGCAGCTTGGGAGGAAGGGAAAAACTGTTTTTT. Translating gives CASSLGGREKLFF.

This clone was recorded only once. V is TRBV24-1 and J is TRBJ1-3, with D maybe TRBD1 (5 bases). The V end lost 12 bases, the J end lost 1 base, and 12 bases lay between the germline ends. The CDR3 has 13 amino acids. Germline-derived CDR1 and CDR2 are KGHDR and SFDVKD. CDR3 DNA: TGTGCCCCCATCGGGGGGTCTGGAAACACCATATATTTT. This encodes CAPIGGSGNTIYF.

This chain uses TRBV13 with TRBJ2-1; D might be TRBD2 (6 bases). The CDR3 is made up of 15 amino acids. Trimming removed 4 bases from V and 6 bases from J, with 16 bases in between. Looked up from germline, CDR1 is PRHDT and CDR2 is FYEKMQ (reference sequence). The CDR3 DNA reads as TGTGCCAGCAGCTCCCTAGGGACTTCGTTCAATGAGCAGTTCTTC. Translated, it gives CASSSLGTSFNEQFF. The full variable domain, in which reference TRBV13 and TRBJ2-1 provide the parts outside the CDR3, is AAGVIQSPRHLIKEKRETATLKCYPIPRHDTVYWYQQGPGQDPQFLISFYEKMQSDKGSIPDRFSAQQFSDYHSELNMSSLELGDSALYFCASSSLGTSFNEQFFGPGTRLTVL.

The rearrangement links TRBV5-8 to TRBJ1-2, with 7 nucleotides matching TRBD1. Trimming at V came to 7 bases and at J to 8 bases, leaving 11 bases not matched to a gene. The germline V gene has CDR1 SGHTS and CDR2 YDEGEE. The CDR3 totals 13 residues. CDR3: CASGRDRVLGYTF. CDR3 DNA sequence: TGTGCCAGCGGACGAGACAGGGTCCTCGGCTACACCTTC. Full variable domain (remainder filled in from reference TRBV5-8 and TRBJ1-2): EAGVTQSPTHLIKTRGQQATLRCSPISGHTSVYWYQQALGLGLQFLLWYDEGEERNRGNFPPRFSGRQFPNYSSELNVNALELEDSALYLCASGRDRVLGYTFGSGTRLTVV.

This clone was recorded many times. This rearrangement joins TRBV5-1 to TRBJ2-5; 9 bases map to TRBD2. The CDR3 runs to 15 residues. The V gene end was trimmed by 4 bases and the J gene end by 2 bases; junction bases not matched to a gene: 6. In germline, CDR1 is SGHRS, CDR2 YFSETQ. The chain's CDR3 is CASSDPSGEQETQYF. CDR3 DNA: TGCGCCAGCAGCGATCCTAGCGGGGAGCAAGAGACCCAGTACTTC.

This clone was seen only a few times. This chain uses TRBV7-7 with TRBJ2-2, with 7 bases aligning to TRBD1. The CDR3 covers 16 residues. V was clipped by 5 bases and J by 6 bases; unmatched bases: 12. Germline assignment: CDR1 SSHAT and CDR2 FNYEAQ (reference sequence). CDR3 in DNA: TGTGCCAGCAGCGAAGGGGGCCATCCGACTCCCGGGGAGCTGTTTTTT. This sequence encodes CASSEGGHPTPGELFF.

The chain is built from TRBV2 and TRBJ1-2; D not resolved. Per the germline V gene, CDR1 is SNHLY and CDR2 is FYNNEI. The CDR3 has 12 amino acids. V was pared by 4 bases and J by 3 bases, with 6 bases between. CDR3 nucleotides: TGTGCCAGCAGTGGGAGTGACTATGGCTACACCTTC. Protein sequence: CASSGSDYGYTF.

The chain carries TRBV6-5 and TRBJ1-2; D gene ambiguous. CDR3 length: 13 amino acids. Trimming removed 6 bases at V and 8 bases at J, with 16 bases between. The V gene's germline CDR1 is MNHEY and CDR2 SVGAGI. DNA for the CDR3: TGTGCCAGCAGACTTGAGGGTGGTCCCGGCTACACCTTC. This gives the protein CASRLEGGPGYTF.

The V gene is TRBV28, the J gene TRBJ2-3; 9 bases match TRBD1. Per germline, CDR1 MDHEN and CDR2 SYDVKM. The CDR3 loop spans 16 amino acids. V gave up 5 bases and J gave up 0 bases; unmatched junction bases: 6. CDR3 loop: CASSPPGQGSTDTQYF. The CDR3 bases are TGTGCCAGCAGTCCCCCGGGACAGGGTAGCACAGATACGCAGTATTTT.

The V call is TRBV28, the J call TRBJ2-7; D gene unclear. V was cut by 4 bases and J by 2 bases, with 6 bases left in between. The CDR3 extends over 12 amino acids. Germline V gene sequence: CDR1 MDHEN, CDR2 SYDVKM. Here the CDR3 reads CASSSLPYEQYV. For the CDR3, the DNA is TGTGCCAGCAGTTCCCTCCCCTACGAGCAGTACGTC.

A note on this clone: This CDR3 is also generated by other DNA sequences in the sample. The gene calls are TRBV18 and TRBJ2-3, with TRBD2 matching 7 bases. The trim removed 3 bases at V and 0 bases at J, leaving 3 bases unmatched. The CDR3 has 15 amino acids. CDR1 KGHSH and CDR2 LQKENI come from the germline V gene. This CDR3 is CASSPPGGSTDTQYF. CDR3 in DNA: TGTGCCAGCTCACCCCCGGGAGGAAGCACAGATACGCAGTATTTT.

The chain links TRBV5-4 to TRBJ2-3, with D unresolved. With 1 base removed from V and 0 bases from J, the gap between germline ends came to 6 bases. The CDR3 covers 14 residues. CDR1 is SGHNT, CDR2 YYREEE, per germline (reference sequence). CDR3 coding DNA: TGTGCCAGCAGCTTGCGCCAGAGCACAGATACGCAGTATTTT. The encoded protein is CASSLRQSTDTQYF.

CDR3 sequence: CAWSVQAGDTQYF. The CDR3 region has the DNA TGTGCCTGGAGTGTACAGGCTGGGGATACGCAGTATTTT. The chain recombines TRBV30 with TRBJ2-3; the D gene is possibly TRBD1 (5 bases). CDR3 size: 13 residues. Trimming left V 0 bases short and J 6 bases short, with 10 bases between. Germline-derived CDR1 and CDR2 are GTSNPN and SVGIG (reference sequence).

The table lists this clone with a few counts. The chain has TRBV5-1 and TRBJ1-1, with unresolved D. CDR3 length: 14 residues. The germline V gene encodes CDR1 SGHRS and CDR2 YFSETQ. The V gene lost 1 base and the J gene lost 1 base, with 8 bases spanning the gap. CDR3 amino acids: CASSLRRGNTEAFF. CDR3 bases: TGCGCCAGCAGCTTGCGACGGGGGAACACTGAAGCTTTCTTT.

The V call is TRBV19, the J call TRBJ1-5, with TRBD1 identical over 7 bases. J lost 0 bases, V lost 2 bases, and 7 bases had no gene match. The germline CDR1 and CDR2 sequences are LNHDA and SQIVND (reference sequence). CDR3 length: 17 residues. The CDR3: CASSINGGQYSNQPQHF. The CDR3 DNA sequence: TGTGCCAGTAGTATAAACGGGGGACAGTATAGCAATCAGCCCCAGCATTTT.

CDR3 in DNA: TGTTCGAGTAGCTCCTACAATGAGCAGTTCTTC. Its protein product is CSSSSYNEQFF. The chain couples TRBV12-3 or TRBV12-4 to TRBJ2-1; D not certain. This CDR3 comprises 11 residues.

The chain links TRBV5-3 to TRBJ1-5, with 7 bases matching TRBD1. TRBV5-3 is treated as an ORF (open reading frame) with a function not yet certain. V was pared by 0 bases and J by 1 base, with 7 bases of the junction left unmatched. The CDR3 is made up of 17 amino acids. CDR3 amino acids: CARSLASWDRSNQPQHF. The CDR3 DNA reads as TGTGCCAGAAGCTTGGCCTCCTGGGACAGAAGCAATCAGCCCCAGCATTTT.

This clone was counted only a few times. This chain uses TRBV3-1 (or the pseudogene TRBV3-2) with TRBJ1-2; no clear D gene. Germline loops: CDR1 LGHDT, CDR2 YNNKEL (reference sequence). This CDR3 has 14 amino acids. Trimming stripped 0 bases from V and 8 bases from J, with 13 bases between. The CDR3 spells CASSQDSRGRGYTF. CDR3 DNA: TGTGCCAGCAGCCAAGACTCCCGGGGTCGGGGCTACACCTTC.

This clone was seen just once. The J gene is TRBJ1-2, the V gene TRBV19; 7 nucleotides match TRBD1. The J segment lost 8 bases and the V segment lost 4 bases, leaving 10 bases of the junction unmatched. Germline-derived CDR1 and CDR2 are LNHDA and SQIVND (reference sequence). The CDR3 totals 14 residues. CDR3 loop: CASSRGDSVSGYTF. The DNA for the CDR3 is TGTGCCAGTAGTAGAGGGGACAGCGTATCAGGCTACACCTTC.

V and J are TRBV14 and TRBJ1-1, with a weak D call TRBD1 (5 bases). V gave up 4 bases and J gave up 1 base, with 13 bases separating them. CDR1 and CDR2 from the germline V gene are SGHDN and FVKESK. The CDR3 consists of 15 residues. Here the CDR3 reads CASSLQGHRNTEAFF. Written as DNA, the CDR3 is TGTGCCAGCAGCCTTCAAGGACACAGGAACACTGAAGCTTTCTTT. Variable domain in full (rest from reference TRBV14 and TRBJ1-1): EAGVTQFPSHSVIEKGQTVTLRCDPISGHDNLYWYRRVMGKEIKFLLHFVKESKQDESGMPNNRFLAERTGGTYSTLKVQPAELEDSGVYFCASSLQGHRNTEAFFGQGTRLTVV.

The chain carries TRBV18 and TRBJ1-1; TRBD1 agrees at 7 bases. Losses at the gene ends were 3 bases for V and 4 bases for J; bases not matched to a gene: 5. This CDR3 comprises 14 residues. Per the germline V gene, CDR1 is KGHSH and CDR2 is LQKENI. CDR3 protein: CASSPDRSATEAFF. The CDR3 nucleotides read TGTGCCAGCTCACCGGACAGGTCGGCCACTGAAGCTTTCTTT.

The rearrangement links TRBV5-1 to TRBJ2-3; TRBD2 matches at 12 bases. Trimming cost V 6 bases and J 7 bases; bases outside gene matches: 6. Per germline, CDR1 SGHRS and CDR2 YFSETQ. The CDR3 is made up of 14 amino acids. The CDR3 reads CASTSGGASHTQYF. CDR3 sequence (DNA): TGCGCCAGCACTAGCGGGGGGGCCTCTCATACGCAGTATTTT.